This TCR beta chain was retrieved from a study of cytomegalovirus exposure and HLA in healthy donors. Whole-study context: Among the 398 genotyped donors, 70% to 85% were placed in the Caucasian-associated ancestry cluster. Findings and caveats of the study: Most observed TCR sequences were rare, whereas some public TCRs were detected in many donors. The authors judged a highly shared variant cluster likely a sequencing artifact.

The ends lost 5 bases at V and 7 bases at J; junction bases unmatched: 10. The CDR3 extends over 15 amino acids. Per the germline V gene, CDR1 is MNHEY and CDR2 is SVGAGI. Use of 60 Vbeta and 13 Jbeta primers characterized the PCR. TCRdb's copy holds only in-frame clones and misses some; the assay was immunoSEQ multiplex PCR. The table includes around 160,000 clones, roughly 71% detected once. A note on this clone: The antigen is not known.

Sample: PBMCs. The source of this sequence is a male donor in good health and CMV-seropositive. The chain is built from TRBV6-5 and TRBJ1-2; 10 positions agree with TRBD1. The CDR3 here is CASSKWGQGFSGYTF. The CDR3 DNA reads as TGTGCCAGCAGTAAATGGGGACAGGGGTTTAGTGGCTACACCTTC.